Shown below are 24 T cell receptor beta chains from a single sample sequenced in a study of T-cell reconstitution after alpha-beta-depleted transplantation in children. The authors prepared the TCRbeta library with unique molecular identifiers. TCRdb called the PCR reads again in MiXCR, with one record for every CDR3 protein. The sample shows a few hundred thousand distinct CDR3 sequences, approximately 30% of them seen only once. Sequencing was performed on PBMCs, taken before TCRalphabeta/CD19-depleted stem cell transplant. These TCRs come from a boy in the first two years of life with Wiskott-Aldrich syndrome, due to receive a stem cell transplant.

The rearrangement joins TRBV27 to TRBJ1-6; TRBD1 might be the D (5 bases). From germline, CDR1 is MNHEY and CDR2 SMNVEV (reference sequence). This CDR3 comprises 16 residues. The V gene lost 4 bases and the J gene lost 7 bases, with 17 bases spanning the gap. The CDR3 reads CASSYGSGGENSPLHF. The CDR3 nucleotides read TGTGCCAGCAGTTATGGAAGTGGGGGGGAGAATTCACCCCTCCACTTT.

This clonotype was detected only a few times. This chain links TRBV4-2 with TRBJ2-2; 9 positions match TRBD2. With 4 bases clipped from V and 7 bases from J, the junction kept 16 bases outside the gene matches. The CDR3 is 18 amino acids. CDR1 and CDR2 from the germline V gene are LGHNA and YNFKEQ. CDR3 in amino acids: CASSPRLSGLALGGELFF. As DNA, the CDR3 is TGTGCCAGCAGCCCAAGGTTGTCGGGACTAGCCTTGGGCGGGGAGCTGTTTTTT.

The V and J genes are TRBV29-1 and TRBJ2-1, with D perhaps matching TRBD2 (6 bases). Deletions cut 6 bases from V and 5 bases from J, with 20 bases between. The CDR3 has 15 amino acids. Germline loops: CDR1 SQVTM, CDR2 ANQGSEA. CDR3 in amino acids: CSVLQASGVNNEQFF. The CDR3 DNA reads TGCAGCGTCCTACAGGCTTCGGGGGTGAACAATGAGCAGTTCTTC.

This clonotype was found a few times. No conserved phenylalanine or tryptophan is present at the end of the CDR3, so a read error is the likely explanation. This rearrangement joins TRBV7-6 to TRBJ2-1; the match to TRBD2 covers 9 bases. This CDR3 region has 16 residues. The trim removed 2 bases at V and 8 bases at J, leaving 10 bases unmatched. Germline CDR1 SGHVS, CDR2 FNYEAQ. CDR3 residues: CASSLRGSSGKDEQFL. The CDR3 DNA reads as TGTGCCAGCAGCTTAAGGGGGTCTAGCGGGAAGGATGAGCAGTTCCTC.

With regard to this clonotype: A read error may account for a junction end that differs from germline. V is TRBV20-1 and J is TRBJ2-7, with 13 nucleotides matching TRBD2. Germline CDR1 is DFQATT and CDR2 is SNEGSKA (reference sequence). CDR3 length: 14 amino acids. The DNA of the CDR3 is TGCAGTGCTAGAGTCAGGACTAGCGGGGGCGAGCAGTATTTC. Residues: CSARVRTSGGEQYF.

The chain links TRBV29-1 to TRBJ1-1; tentatively, D is TRBD1 (5 bases). V lost 4 bases to trimming and J lost 0 bases, with 9 bases between them. CDR1 SQVTM and CDR2 ANQGSEA come from the germline V gene. The CDR3 is 13 residues long. The CDR3 bases are TGCAGCGTTGGGACATTGATGAACACTGAAGCTTTCTTT. Translating gives CSVGTLMNTEAFF.

This clonotype came up a few times. The genes are TRBV7-2 and TRBJ2-7; D is possibly TRBD2 (5 bases). This CDR3 has 14 amino acids. Germline V lookup: CDR1 SGHTA, CDR2 FQGNSA. Trimming removed 5 bases from V and 6 bases from J, with 17 bases in between. CDR3 DNA: TGTGCCAGCAGCACTAGTCGACGGTCGTCCGAGCAGTACTTC. This codes for CASSTSRRSSEQYF.

V gene TRBV20-1 combines with J gene TRBJ2-6; tentatively, D is TRBD1 (5 bases). Germline values: CDR1 DFQATT, CDR2 SNEGSKA (reference sequence). V was pared by 6 bases and J by 0 bases, with 18 bases between. The CDR3 runs to 17 residues. The CDR3 loop is CSAPPGHPSSGANVLTF. The CDR3 DNA is TGCAGTGCCCCTCCAGGACACCCTAGCTCTGGGGCCAACGTCCTGACTTTC.

The chain combines TRBV5-1 with TRBJ2-3; D ambiguous. Germline lookup yields CDR1 SGHRS and CDR2 YFSETQ. Trimming left V 4 bases short and J 5 bases short, with 8 bases between. The CDR3 length is 12 residues. The CDR3 DNA sequence: TGCGCCAGCAGCATCTATAGAGATACGCAGTATTTT. Protein: CASSIYRDTQYF.

This chain connects TRBV2 to TRBJ2-7; D remains ambiguous. CDR1 is SNHLY, CDR2 FYNNEI, per germline. Trimming stripped 2 bases from V and 6 bases from J, with 14 bases between. The CDR3 is 14 residues long. CDR3 region: CASSESPHHSEQYF. The CDR3 nucleotides read TGTGCCAGCAGTGAATCCCCCCATCACAGCGAGCAGTACTTC.

The chain carries TRBV15 and TRBJ1-4; D call uncertain. With 1 base removed from V and 0 bases from J, the gap between germline ends came to 9 bases. This CDR3 has 16 residues. CDR1 LNHNV and CDR2 YYDKDF come from the germline V gene (reference sequence). The CDR3 sequence is CATSRAESATNEKLFF. The CDR3 DNA reads as TGTGCCACCAGCAGAGCAGAAAGCGCAACTAATGAAAAACTGTTTTTT.

The rearrangement joins TRBV10-3 to TRBJ1-1; D is ambiguous. CDR3 length: 20 amino acids. Germline V CDR1 and CDR2: ENHRY, SYGVKD. Trimming removed 3 bases at V and 0 bases at J, with 26 bases between. This CDR3 is CAISDDPPRVHLHLNTEAFF. Written as DNA, the CDR3 is TGTGCCATCAGTGATGACCCACCTAGGGTACACCTCCACCTGAACACTGAAGCTTTCTTT.

This clonotype was detected only a few times. The V call is TRBV12-3 or TRBV12-4, the J call TRBJ2-1; 12 bases are a match to TRBD2. After removal of 6 bases from V and 5 bases from J, the junction contained 2 bases not matched to a gene. This CDR3 has 14 residues. Here the CDR3 DNA reads TGTGCCAGCAGGACTAGCGGGGGAAACAATGAGCAGTTCTTC. This codes for CASRTSGGNNEQFF.

The chain couples TRBV20-1 to TRBJ2-5; either TRBD1 or TRBD2 may fit D (5 bases each). V was clipped by 1 base and J by 4 bases, with 10 bases between them. Germline CDR1 DFQATT, CDR2 SNEGSKA (reference sequence). The CDR3 has 13 residues. For the CDR3, the DNA is TGCAGTGCTAGAGCTCCGAGGGGAGAGACCCAGTACTTC. This codes for CSARAPRGETQYF.

The chain employs TRBV5-1 and TRBJ2-4; D is perhaps TRBD2 (6 bases). V was clipped by 0 bases and J by 2 bases, with 12 bases between them. From germline, CDR1 is SGHRS and CDR2 YFSETQ. The CDR3 covers 16 residues. The CDR3 spells CASSLVWGGTKNIQYF. In DNA, the CDR3 is TGCGCCAGCAGCTTGGTTTGGGGCGGGACCAAAAACATTCAGTACTTC.

The rearrangement joins TRBV29-1 to TRBJ2-1; 8 bases agree with TRBD1. V lost 7 bases to trimming and J lost 5 bases; unmatched junction nucleotides: 7. In germline, CDR1 is SQVTM, CDR2 ANQGSEA. The CDR3 contains 13 residues. The CDR3, as DNA: TGCAGCGCCTCGGGACAGGACAACAATGAGCAGTTCTTC. The encoded protein is CSASGQDNNEQFF.

This clonotype was picked up a small number of times. The chain couples TRBV4-1 to TRBJ2-2; 9 bases are a match to TRBD1. This CDR3 has 16 residues. Trimming cost V 2 bases and J 11 bases; bases outside gene matches: 12. The germline V gene encodes CDR1 MGHRA and CDR2 YSYEKL. DNA of the CDR3: TGCGCCAGCAGCCAAAACCCCGGGACAGGGACCAAAGAGCTGTTTTTT. It encodes CASSQNPGTGTKELFF.

This chain uses TRBV12-3 or TRBV12-4 with TRBJ2-2; 11 positions match TRBD1. V dropped 6 bases and J dropped 6; count of bases not matched to a gene: 6. The length of the CDR3 is 15 residues. Here the CDR3 reads CASRIGQGASGELFF. In DNA, the CDR3 is TGTGCCAGCAGAATTGGACAGGGGGCATCCGGGGAGCTGTTTTTT.

This clonotype showed up just a few times. CDR3 in DNA: TGTGCCAGCAGCTTAGGGGACAGCCTCTATGGCTACACCTTC. Translated, it gives CASSLGDSLYGYTF. V usage is TRBV7-9 and J usage is TRBJ1-2; TRBD1 aligns across 7 bases. CDR1 is SEHNR and CDR2 is FQNEAQ in the germline V gene (reference sequence). V was pared by 1 base and J by 4 bases, with 3 bases of the junction left unmatched. The CDR3 runs 14 residues.

This clonotype was seen only a few times. The chain recombines TRBV10-3 with TRBJ1-1, with 7 bases fitting TRBD1. J gave up 4 bases and V 6 bases, and 8 bases lay outside the gene matches. The CDR3 covers 14 residues. CDR1 is ENHRY and CDR2 is SYGVKD in the germline V gene. As DNA, the CDR3 is TGTGCCATCAGACGTACAGGGGAGAGCACTGAAGCTTTCTTT. This codes for CAIRRTGESTEAFF.

The chain couples TRBV27 to TRBJ1-2; D gene ambiguous. The germline CDR1 and CDR2 sequences are MNHEY and SMNVEV (reference sequence). This CDR3 has 15 amino acids. Trimming shortened V by 3 bases and J by 8 bases, and 19 bases separated the two germline ends. The CDR3 spells CASSFDQFVPMGYTF. In nucleotides, the CDR3 is TGTGCCAGCAGTTTTGATCAGTTCGTCCCAATGGGCTACACCTTC.

The genes are TRBV2 and TRBJ2-2; D gene uncertain. The V gene lost 6 bases and the J gene lost 6 bases, with 20 bases spanning the gap. The germline V gene encodes CDR1 SNHLY and CDR2 FYNNEI. The CDR3 runs 16 residues. CDR3 loop: CASRLVEPRYSGELFF. The CDR3 nucleotides read TGTGCCAGCAGATTAGTGGAGCCCCGATACTCCGGGGAGCTGTTTTTT.

The chain couples TRBV12-3 or TRBV12-4 to TRBJ2-1, with 10 bases that match TRBD2. V dropped 3 bases and J dropped 8; count of bases not matched to a gene: 4. CDR3 size: 14 residues. The CDR3 is CASSFLAGVDEQFF. Written as DNA, the CDR3 is TGTGCCAGCAGTTTCCTAGCGGGAGTGGATGAGCAGTTCTTC.

A note on this clonotype: Mismatch with germline at one junction end may stem from a read error. The V and J genes are TRBV20-1 and TRBJ2-1; the D call may be TRBD1 or TRBD2 (6 bases each). Germline assignment: CDR1 DFQATT and CDR2 SNEGSKA (reference sequence). The CDR3 consists of 17 residues. CDR3 DNA: TGCTGTGCTAGAGAGGGGGGCGGTAGGGCGCGCTACAATGAGCAGTTCTTC. It translates to CCAREGGGRARYNEQFF.